Following are 14 T cell receptor beta chains from one sample sequenced in a study of patients and donors after allogeneic stem cell transplantation. MiXCR was run by TCRdb on the RT-PCR reads, yielding one entry per CDR3 protein. The repertoire has around 150,000 distinct CDR3 sequences, roughly two fifths of them found once; the top ten carry 50%. Sample: blood, either unsorted or a sorted T cell fraction (not recorded which). These receptors originate from a human donor who was either an allogeneic HSCT recipient or a stem cell or donor lymphocyte infusion donor (not recorded which). It is not recorded whose cells these are; they may come from a transplant donor.

V usage is TRBV7-8 and J usage is TRBJ2-1; D unclear. V lost 3 bases, J lost 10 bases, and 16 bases lay in between. Germline V lookup: CDR1 SGHVS, CDR2 FQNEAQ. CDR3 length equals 14 residues. The CDR3 nucleotides are TGTGCCAGCAGCTTTCAAGGGTGGGTGAGAGAGCAGTTCTTC. It specifies CASSFQGWVREQFF.

This chain connects TRBV12-3 or TRBV12-4 to TRBJ2-2, with D tentatively TRBD1 (6 bases). The ends were cut back, 6 bases at V and 10 bases at J, with 15 bases in the middle. The CDR3 is made up of 13 amino acids. The CDR3 bases are TGTGCCAGCAGCGTAACAGGGAAAGCGGAGCTGTTTTTT. It encodes CASSVTGKAELFF.

Only a few counts were recorded for this clonotype. The rearrangement joins TRBV28 to TRBJ2-5; D call uncertain. The germline gives CDR1 MDHEN, CDR2 SYDVKM. There are 13 residues in the CDR3. V was trimmed by 3 bases and J by 2 bases, leaving 7 bases between them. The CDR3 sequence: CASSFGQQETQYF. The CDR3 bases are TGTGCCAGCAGTTTTGGCCAGCAAGAGACCCAGTACTTC. The complete variable domain, with remaining parts taken from reference TRBV28 and TRBJ2-5, reads DVKVTQSSRYLVKRTGEKVFLECVQDMDHENMFWYRQDPGLGLRLIYFSYDVKMKEKGDIPEGYSVSREKKERFSLILESASTNQTSMYLCASSFGQQETQYFGPGTRLLVL.

In its sample, this clonotype was seen a few times. The genes are TRBV12-3 or TRBV12-4 and TRBJ2-1, with TRBD1 identical over 7 bases. The CDR3 extends over 17 amino acids. J lost 0 bases, V lost 3 bases, and 8 bases had no gene match. The CDR3 sequence is CASSLVRGSSSYNEQFF. CDR3 bases: TGTGCCAGCAGTTTGGTCAGGGGGTCCAGCTCCTACAATGAGCAGTTCTTC.

The rearrangement uses TRBV28 and TRBJ1-5; D might be TRBD1 (5 bases). CDR1 and CDR2 from the germline V gene are MDHEN and SYDVKM. Deletions cut 4 bases from V and 4 bases from J, with 11 bases between. This CDR3 region has 14 residues. CDR3 sequence: CASSSGGGNQPQHF. CDR3 coding DNA: TGTGCCAGCAGTTCCGGGGGGGGGAATCAGCCCCAGCATTTT.

There are a few counts of this clonotype. The rearrangement links TRBV3-1 to TRBJ2-7; no clear D. V was trimmed by 1 base and J by 0 bases, leaving 7 bases between them. Germline CDR1 and CDR2: LGHDT and YNNKEL (reference sequence). This CDR3 has 14 residues. In DNA, the CDR3 is TGTGCCAGCAGCCAAGCGACACCCTCCTACGAGCAGTACTTC. Its protein is CASSQATPSYEQYF.

The V and J genes are TRBV6-5 and TRBJ1-2; D perhaps matches TRBD1 (5 bases). The CDR3 covers 13 residues. The V gene's germline CDR1 is MNHEY and CDR2 SVGAGI. The V end lost 6 bases, the J end lost 4 bases, and 12 bases lay between the germline ends. In nucleotides, the CDR3 is TGTGCCAGCAGCTCGACAGTGGTCTATGGCTACACCTTC. Protein product: CASSSTVVYGYTF.

The V gene is TRBV20-1, the J gene TRBJ2-1; 8 bases match TRBD2. Germline CDR1 reads DFQATT; CDR2 reads SNEGSKA (reference sequence). Trimming took 0 bases from V and 9 from J; bases not matched to a gene: 4. The length of the CDR3 is 13 residues. The CDR3 reads CSARDKAGVEQFF. The CDR3 DNA follows: TGCAGTGCTAGAGATAAAGCGGGGGTTGAGCAGTTCTTC.

The gene calls are TRBV4-1 and TRBJ1-1; D is perhaps TRBD1 (5 bases). Germline V gives CDR1 MGHRA, CDR2 YSYEKL. The CDR3 sequence is 14 residues long. Trimming left V 1 base short and J 11 bases short, with 17 bases between. CDR3 residues: CASSQVLDWAGAFF. The CDR3 nucleotides are TGCGCCAGCAGCCAAGTTTTGGACTGGGCAGGGGCTTTCTTT.

This clonotype was seen a few times. The V call is TRBV5-8, the J call TRBJ1-2; 8 bases fit TRBD1. Trimming took 4 bases from V and 0 from J; bases not matched to a gene: 14. The CDR3 is 18 amino acids. CDR1 SGHTS and CDR2 YDEGEE come from the germline V gene. The CDR3 DNA is TGTGCCAGCAGCCCACCCCCGGGACAGGCCATCCCTAACTATGGCTACACCTTC. It yields the protein CASSPPPGQAIPNYGYTF. Based on the CDR3 plus reference TRBV5-8 and TRBJ1-2, the full variable domain is EAGVTQSPTHLIKTRGQQATLRCSPISGHTSVYWYQQALGLGLQFLLWYDEGEERNRGNFPPRFSGRQFPNYSSELNVNALELEDSALYLCASSPPPGQAIPNYGYTFGSGTRLTVV.

The V gene is TRBV7-2, the J gene TRBJ1-6; 7 positions agree with TRBD1. The V segment lost 2 bases and the J segment 6 bases; nucleotides outside the gene matches: 4. The germline CDR1 and CDR2 sequences are SGHTA and FQGNSA. The CDR3 covers 15 residues. CDR3 nucleotide sequence: TGTGCCAGCAGCTTAATGGACAGGAGTAATTCACCCCTCCACTTT. This codes for CASSLMDRSNSPLHF.

The V gene is TRBV29-1, the J gene TRBJ1-1; D remains unclear. V shed 3 bases and J shed 1 base, with 9 bases lying between them. Germline V lookup: CDR1 SQVTM, CDR2 ANQGSEA. The CDR3 is 13 residues long. The CDR3 loop reads CSVDLQPNTEAFF. The CDR3 region has the DNA TGCAGCGTTGACCTCCAGCCGAACACTGAAGCTTTCTTT.

V is TRBV5-5 and J is TRBJ1-2, with TRBD1 as a possible D gene (5 bases). V was trimmed by 0 bases and J by 5 bases, leaving 11 bases between them. There are 14 residues in the CDR3. In germline, CDR1 is SGHKS, CDR2 YYEKEE (reference sequence). CDR3 nucleotides: TGTGCCAGCAGCTTGGTGGGGACTCCATATGGCTACACCTTC. Its protein product is CASSLVGTPYGYTF.

The V and J genes are TRBV6-6 and TRBJ2-1; 12 positions match TRBD2. Trimming at V came to 6 bases and at J to 6 bases, leaving 3 bases not matched to a gene. The CDR3 has 14 residues. Germline CDR1 is MNHNY and CDR2 is SVGAGI (reference sequence). DNA for the CDR3: TGTGCCAGCAGGGGACTAGCGGGTATCAATGAGCAGTTCTTC. Encoded protein: CASRGLAGINEQFF.